This T cell receptor (beta chain) was captured by sequencing in a study of control samples from healthy donors and cancer patients. V lost 5 bases and J lost 0, with 11 bases in between. CDR1 is LNHDA and CDR2 is SQIVND in the germline V gene (reference sequence). The length of the CDR3 is 14 residues. Some clones are missing from TCRdb's copy, which holds only in-frame ones; the method was immunoSEQ multiplex PCR. Of about 72,000 clones listed, almost 95% are singletons. The chain joins TRBV19 to TRBJ2-7, with TRBD1 as a possible D gene (6 bases). The receptor was derived from a woman between 55 and 75 years old in good health. Source material: blood. This CDR3 is CASSLTTGSYEQYF. The CDR3 nucleotides read TGTGCCAGTAGTCTGACGACAGGCTCCTACGAGCAGTACTTC.